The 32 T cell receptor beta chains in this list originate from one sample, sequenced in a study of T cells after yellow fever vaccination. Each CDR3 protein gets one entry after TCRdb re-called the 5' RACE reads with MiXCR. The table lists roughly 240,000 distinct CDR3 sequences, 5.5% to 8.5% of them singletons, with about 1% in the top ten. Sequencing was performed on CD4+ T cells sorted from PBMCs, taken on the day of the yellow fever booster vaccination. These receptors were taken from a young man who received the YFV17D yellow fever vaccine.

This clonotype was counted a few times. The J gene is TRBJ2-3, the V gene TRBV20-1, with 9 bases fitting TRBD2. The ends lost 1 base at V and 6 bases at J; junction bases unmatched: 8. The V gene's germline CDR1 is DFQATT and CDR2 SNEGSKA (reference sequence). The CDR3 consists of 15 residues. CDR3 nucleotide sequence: TGCAGTGCTAGAGGGCTCTTAGCGGGAGACGATACGCAGTATTTT. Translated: CSARGLLAGDDTQYF.

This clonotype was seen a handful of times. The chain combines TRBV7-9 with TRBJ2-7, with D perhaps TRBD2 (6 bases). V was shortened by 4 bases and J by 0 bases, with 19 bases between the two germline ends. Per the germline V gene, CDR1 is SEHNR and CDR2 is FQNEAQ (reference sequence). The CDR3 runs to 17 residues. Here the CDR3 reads CASSSPPGLSSSYEQYF. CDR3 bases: TGTGCCAGCAGCTCACCGCCGGGACTTTCAAGCTCCTACGAGCAGTACTTC.

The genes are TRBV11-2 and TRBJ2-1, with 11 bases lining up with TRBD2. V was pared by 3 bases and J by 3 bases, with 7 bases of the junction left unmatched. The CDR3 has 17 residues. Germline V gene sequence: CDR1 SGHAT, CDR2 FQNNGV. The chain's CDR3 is CASSLLGLAGLYNEQFF. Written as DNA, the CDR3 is TGTGCCAGCAGCTTGCTCGGACTAGCGGGCCTCTACAATGAGCAGTTCTTC.

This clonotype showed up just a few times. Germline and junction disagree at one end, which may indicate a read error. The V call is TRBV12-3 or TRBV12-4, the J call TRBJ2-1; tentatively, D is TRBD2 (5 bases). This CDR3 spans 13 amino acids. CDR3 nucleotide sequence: TGTGCCAGCAGTTTAGCGCCACCCGGACTCCTAATCTTC. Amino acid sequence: CASSLAPPGLLIF.

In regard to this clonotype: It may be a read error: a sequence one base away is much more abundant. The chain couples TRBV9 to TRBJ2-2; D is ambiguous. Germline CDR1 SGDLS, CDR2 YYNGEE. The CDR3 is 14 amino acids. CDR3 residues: CVSRSEVNTGELFF. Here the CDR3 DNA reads TGTGTCAGCAGGTCCGAAGTTAACACCGGGGAGCTGTTTTTT.

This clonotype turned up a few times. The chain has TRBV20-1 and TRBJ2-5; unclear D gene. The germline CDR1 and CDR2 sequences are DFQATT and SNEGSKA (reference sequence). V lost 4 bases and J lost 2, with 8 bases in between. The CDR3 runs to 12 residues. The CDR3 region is CSATQLQETQYF. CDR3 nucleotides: TGCAGTGCTACCCAGTTACAAGAGACCCAGTACTTC.

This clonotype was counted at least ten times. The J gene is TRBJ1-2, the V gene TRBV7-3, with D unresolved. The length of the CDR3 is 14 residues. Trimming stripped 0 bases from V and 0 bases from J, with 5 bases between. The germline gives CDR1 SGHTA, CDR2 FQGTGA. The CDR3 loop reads CASSLTGTNYGYTF. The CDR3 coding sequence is TGTGCCAGCAGCTTAACAGGGACTAACTATGGCTACACCTTC.

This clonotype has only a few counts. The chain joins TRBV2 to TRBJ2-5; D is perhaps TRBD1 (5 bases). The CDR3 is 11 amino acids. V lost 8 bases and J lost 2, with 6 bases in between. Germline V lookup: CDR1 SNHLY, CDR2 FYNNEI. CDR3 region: CASQGQETQYF. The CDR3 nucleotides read TGTGCCAGCCAGGGTCAAGAGACCCAGTACTTC. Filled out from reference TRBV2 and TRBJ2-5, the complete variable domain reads EPEVTQTPSHQVTQMGQEVILRCVPISNHLYFYWYRQILGQKVEFLVSFYNNEISEKSEIFDDQFSVERPDGSNFTLKIRSTKLEDSAMYFCASQGQETQYFGPGTRLLVL.

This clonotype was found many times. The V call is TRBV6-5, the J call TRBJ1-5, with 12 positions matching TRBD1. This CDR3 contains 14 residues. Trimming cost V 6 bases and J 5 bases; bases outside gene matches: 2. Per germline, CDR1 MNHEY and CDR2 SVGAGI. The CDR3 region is CASRGQGAYQPQHF. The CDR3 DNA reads TGTGCCAGCAGGGGACAGGGGGCTTATCAGCCCCAGCATTTT.

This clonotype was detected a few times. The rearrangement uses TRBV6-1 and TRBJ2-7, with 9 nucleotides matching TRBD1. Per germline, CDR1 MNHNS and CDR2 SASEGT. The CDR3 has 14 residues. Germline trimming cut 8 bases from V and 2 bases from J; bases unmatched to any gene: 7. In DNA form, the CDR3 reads TGTGCCAGCGGACCGGGACAGGGAGCCTACGAGCAGTACTTC. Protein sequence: CASGPGQGAYEQYF.

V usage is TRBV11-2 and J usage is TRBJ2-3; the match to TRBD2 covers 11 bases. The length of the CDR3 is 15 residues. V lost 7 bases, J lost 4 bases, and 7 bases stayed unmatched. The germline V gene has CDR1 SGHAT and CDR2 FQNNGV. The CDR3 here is CASTPLAGASDTQYF. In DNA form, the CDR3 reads TGTGCCAGCACCCCACTAGCGGGAGCGTCAGATACGCAGTATTTT.

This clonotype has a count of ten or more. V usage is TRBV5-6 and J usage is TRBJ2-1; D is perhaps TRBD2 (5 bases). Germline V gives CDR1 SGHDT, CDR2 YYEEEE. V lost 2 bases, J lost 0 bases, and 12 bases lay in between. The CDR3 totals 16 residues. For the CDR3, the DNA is TGTGCCAGCAGCTTTTTAGCGATTAGCTCCTACAATGAGCAGTTCTTC. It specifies CASSFLAISSYNEQFF.

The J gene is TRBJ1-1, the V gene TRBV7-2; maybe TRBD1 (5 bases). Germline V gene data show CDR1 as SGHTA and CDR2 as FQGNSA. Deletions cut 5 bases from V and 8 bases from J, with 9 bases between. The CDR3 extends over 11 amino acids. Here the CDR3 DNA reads TGTGCCAGCAGCCGGACATCCGAAGCTTTCTTT. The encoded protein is CASSRTSEAFF.

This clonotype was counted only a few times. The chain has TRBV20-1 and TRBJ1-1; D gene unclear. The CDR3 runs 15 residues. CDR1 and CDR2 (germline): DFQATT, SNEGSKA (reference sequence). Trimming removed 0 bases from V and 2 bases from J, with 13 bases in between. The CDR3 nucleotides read TGCAGTGCTAGAGACCTCGGTCAAAGAAACACTGAAGCTTTCTTT. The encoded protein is CSARDLGQRNTEAFF.

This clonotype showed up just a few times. Here the CDR3 DNA reads TGTGCCAGCAGCCAAGATTATGTCGAGTTTAGGCGTCGGTACTTC. This translates into CASSQDYVEFRRRYF. The V and J genes are TRBV3-1 and TRBJ2-4, with D uncertain. Trimming removed 0 bases from V and 15 bases from J, with 21 bases in between. In germline, CDR1 is LGHDT, CDR2 YNNKEL (reference sequence). There are 15 residues in the CDR3.

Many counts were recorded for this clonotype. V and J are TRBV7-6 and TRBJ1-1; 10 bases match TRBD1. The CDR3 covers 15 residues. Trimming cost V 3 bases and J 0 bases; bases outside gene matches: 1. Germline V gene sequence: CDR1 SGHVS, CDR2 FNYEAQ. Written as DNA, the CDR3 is TGTGCCAGCAGCTTGGGGACAGGGGTGAACACTGAAGCTTTCTTT. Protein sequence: CASSLGTGVNTEAFF.

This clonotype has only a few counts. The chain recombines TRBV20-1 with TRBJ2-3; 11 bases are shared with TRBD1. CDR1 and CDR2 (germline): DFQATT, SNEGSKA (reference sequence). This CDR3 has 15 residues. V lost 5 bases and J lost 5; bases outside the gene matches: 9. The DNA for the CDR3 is TGCAGTGCTCCCAAGGACAGGGGGCTTAAAGATACGCAGTATTTT. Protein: CSAPKDRGLKDTQYF.

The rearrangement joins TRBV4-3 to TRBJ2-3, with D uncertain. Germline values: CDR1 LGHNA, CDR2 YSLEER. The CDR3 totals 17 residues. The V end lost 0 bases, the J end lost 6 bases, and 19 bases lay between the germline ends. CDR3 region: CASSQDPSESGEDTQYF. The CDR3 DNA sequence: TGCGCCAGCAGCCAAGATCCGAGCGAGAGTGGTGAGGATACGCAGTATTTT.

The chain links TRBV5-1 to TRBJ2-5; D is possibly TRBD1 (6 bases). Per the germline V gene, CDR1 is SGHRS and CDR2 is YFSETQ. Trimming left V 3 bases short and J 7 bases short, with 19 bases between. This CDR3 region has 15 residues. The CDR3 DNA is TGCGCCAGCAGCTGGGGGATGGCAGGGGAACCGACCCAGTACTTC. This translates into CASSWGMAGEPTQYF.

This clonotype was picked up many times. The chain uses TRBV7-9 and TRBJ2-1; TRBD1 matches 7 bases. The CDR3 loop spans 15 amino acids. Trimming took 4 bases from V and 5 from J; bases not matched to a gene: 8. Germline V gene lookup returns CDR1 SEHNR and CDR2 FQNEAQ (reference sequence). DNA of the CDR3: TGTGCCAGCAGCTCACGACAGGGTCGAGACAATGAGCAGTTCTTC. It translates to CASSSRQGRDNEQFF.

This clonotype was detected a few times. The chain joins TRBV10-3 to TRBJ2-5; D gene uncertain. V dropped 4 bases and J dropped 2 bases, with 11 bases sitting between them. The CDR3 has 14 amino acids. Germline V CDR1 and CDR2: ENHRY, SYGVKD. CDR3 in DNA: TGTGCCATCAGTGGAGAGACTCGTCAAGAGACCCAGTACTTC. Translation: CAISGETRQETQYF.

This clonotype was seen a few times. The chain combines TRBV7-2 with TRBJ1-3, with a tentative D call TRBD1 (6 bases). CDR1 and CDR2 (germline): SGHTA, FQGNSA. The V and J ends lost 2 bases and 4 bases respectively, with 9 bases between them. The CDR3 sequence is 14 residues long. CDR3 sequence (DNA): TGTGCCAGCAGCTTACCGCAGGGGGGAAACACCATATATTTT. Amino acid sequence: CASSLPQGGNTIYF.

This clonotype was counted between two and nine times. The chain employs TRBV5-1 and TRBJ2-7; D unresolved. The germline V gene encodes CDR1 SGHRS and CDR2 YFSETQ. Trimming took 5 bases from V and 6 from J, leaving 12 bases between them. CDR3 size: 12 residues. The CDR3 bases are TGCGCCAGCAGAACTGATGGGCCCGAGCAGTACTTC. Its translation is CASRTDGPEQYF.

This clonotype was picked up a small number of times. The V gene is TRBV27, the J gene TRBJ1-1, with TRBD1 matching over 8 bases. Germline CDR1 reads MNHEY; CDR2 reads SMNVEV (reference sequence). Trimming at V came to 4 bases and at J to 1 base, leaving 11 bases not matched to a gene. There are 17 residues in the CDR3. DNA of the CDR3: TGTGCCAGCAGTTCTCTCAAGACAGGGGCGAAGAACACTGAAGCTTTCTTT. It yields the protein CASSSLKTGAKNTEAFF.

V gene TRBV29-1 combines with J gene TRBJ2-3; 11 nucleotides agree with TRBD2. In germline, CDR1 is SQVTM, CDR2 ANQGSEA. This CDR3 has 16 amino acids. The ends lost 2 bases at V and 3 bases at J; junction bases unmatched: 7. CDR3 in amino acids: CSVERLAGYRTDTQYF. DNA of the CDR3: TGCAGCGTTGAAAGACTAGCGGGATATAGGACAGATACGCAGTATTTT.

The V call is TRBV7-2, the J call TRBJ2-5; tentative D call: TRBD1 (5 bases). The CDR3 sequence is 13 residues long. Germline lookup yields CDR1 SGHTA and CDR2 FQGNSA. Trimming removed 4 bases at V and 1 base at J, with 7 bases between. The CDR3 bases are TGTGCCAGCAGCTCGACAGTCCAAGAGACCCAGTACTTC. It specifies CASSSTVQETQYF.

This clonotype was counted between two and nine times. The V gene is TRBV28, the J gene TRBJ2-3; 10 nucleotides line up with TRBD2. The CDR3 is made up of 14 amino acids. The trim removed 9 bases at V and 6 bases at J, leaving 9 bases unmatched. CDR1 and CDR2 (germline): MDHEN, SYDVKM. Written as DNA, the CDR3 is TGTGCCAGTCAAAAGCGGGGGGGTTTGGATACGCAGTATTTT. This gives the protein CASQKRGGLDTQYF.

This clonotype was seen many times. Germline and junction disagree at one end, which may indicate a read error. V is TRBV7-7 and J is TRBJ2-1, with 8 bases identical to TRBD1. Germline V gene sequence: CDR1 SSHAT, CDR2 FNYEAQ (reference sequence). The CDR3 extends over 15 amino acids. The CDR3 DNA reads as TGTGCTAGCAGCCCTACAGGGGGTTCCTACAATGAGCAGTTCTTC. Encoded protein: CASSPTGGSYNEQFF.

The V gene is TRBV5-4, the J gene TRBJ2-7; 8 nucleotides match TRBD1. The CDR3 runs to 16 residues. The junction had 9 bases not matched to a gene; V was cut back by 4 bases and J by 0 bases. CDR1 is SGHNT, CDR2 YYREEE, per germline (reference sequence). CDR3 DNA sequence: TGTGCCAGCAGCCAAGGGGGACAGGTTCTCTCCTACGAGCAGTACTTC. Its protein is CASSQGGQVLSYEQYF.

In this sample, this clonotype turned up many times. CDR3 bases: TGTGCCAGCAGTTGGGGCCGCACAGATACGCAGTATTTT. Protein: CASSWGRTDTQYF. The chain uses TRBV6-6 and TRBJ2-3; TRBD1 is a possible D gene (5 bases). The V gene's germline CDR1 is MNHNY and CDR2 SVGAGI (reference sequence). The length of the CDR3 is 13 residues. The V end was cut by 4 bases, the J end by 1 base, with 6 bases between.

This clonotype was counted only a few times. CDR3: CASSRVAGPRETQYF. Here the CDR3 DNA reads TGTGCCAGCAGCCGTGTCGCGGGACCTCGAGAGACCCAGTACTTC. This rearrangement joins TRBV5-5 to TRBJ2-5; perhaps TRBD2 as D (6 bases). The CDR3 contains 15 residues. The V end was cut by 4 bases, the J end by 4 bases, with 17 bases between. Germline assignment: CDR1 SGHKS and CDR2 YYEKEE (reference sequence).

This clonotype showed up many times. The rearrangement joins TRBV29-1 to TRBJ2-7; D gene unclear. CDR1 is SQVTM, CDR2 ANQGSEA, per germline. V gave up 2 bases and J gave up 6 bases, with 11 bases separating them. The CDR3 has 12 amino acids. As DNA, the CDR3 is TGCAGCGTTGAATCGGGTTTGGGCGAGCAGTACTTC. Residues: CSVESGLGEQYF.